This T cell receptor beta chain was recovered during a study of cytomegalovirus exposure and HLA in healthy donors. Study overall: The 120 or so validation repertoires used the same platform as the approximately 620 first-cohort repertoires (as reported by a later analysis).

This clone appeared a single time. Its antigen is currently unknown. Study-wide findings and caveats: The authors listed over 150 TCR beta chains as cytomegalovirus-associated.

Sequenced by immunoSEQ multiplex PCR; TCRdb stores in-frame clones only, minus some. The profile shows 100,000 to 150,000 clones, roughly 90% of them singletons. There are 14 residues in the CDR3. Germline CDR1 reads MNHNS; CDR2 reads SASEGT. V was pared by 5 bases and J by 0 bases, with 9 bases between. The specimen was PBMCs. The chain couples TRBV6-1 to TRBJ2-3; the D gene is possibly TRBD1 (6 bases). The sequence derives from a woman between 18 and 29 years old in good health and CMV-seronegative. This chain's CDR3 is CASSRTVSTDTQYF. The CDR3 DNA reads TGTGCCAGCAGTCGGACAGTAAGCACAGATACGCAGTATTTT.